The rows below give T cell receptor beta chains drawn from one sample of a study of immune heterogeneity within non-small cell lung tumors. TCRdb recomputed calls from the multiplex PCR reads with MiXCR, one row per CDR3 protein. The table lists some 4,400 distinct CDR3 sequences, 36% of them singletons. Sequencing input: lung tumor tissue. The source is a woman aged 50 to 60 with non-small cell lung cancer. The CDR3 runs from the conserved cysteine through the conserved F or W. The order of the fields is V gene, clone size, D gene, J gene, CDR3 DNA, CDR3 protein. A D gene is named only where the DNA matches it firmly. The size of a clone is reported for some rows only, either as once, few or many, or as a class for expanded clones.

>TRBV14|many|TRBD2|TRBJ2-3
TGTGCCAGCAGCCAAGATTACGGGCTAGCCGGGGGGGATACGCAGTATTTT
CASSQDYGLAGGDTQYF
>TRBV19|.|TRBD1|TRBJ2-5
TGTGCCAGTAGCGGGACAGTGCAAGAGACCCAGTACTTC
CASSGTVQETQYF
>TRBV24-1|medium-sized|TRBD1|TRBJ2-2
TGTGCCACCCGGGACAGACCCACCGGGGAGCTGTTTTTT
CATRDRPTGELFF
>TRBV19|.|.|TRBJ2-2
TGTGCCAGTAGGAAAACCGGGGACACCGGGGAGCTGTTTTTT
CASRKTGDTGELFF
>TRBV15|.|TRBD2|TRBJ2-7
TGTGCCACCAGCGCGACTAGCGGGAGTGCTAATGAGCAGTACTTC
CATSATSGSANEQYF
>TRBV12-3/TRBV12-4|many|.|TRBJ2-5
TGTGCCAGCAGTTTCGGGCAGGGAAGGGAGACCCAGTACTTC
CASSFGQGRETQYF
>TRBV7-9|.|TRBD1|TRBJ2-3
TGTGCCAGCAGCCCGGACAGGTCCTACACAGATACGCAGTATTTT
CASSPDRSYTDTQYF
>TRBV30|few|.|TRBJ2-1
TGTGCCTGGAGTGTAGGAGGATACAATGAGCAGTTCTTC
CAWSVGGYNEQFF
>TRBV6-2/TRBV6-3|medium-sized|TRBD1|TRBJ2-1
TGTGCCAGCAGGCATCTACAGGGGAATGAGCAGTTCTTC
CASRHLQGNEQFF
>TRBV28|few|.|TRBJ1-2
TGTGCCAGCGTCCCCGGGGGGCGCGATGGCTACACCTTC
CASVPGGRDGYTF
>TRBV5-1|.|.|TRBJ1-5
TGCGCCAGCAGCCAATCGGGGAGTTCCAATCAGCCCCAGCATTTT
CASSQSGSSNQPQHF
>TRBV10-3|few|TRBD1|TRBJ1-2
TGTGCCACTCTAAGGACAGGGGAAGGCTACACCTTC
CATLRTGEGYTF
>TRBV6-6|many|.|TRBJ1-1
TGTGCCAGCAGTTACTCGACAGCTAACACTGAAGCTTTCTTT
CASSYSTANTEAFF
>TRBV27|medium-sized|TRBD1|TRBJ1-4
TGTGCCAGCAGATCCACCAGGGGGGTAGTCGAAAAACTGTTTTTT
CASRSTRGVVEKLFF
>TRBV11-2|few|.|TRBJ2-3
TGTGCCAGCAGCCTATCCGATCGGGATACGCAGTATTTT
CASSLSDRDTQYF
>TRBV2|medium-sized|.|TRBJ2-1
TGTGCCAGCACCAGATCGGGAAACTCCTACAATGAGCAGTTCTTC
CASTRSGNSYNEQFF
>TRBV12-3/TRBV12-4|medium-sized|.|TRBJ2-7
TGTGCCAGCAGTTTCGACCCTAAGTACGAGCAGTACTTC
CASSFDPKYEQYF
>TRBV19|medium-sized|.|TRBJ2-1
TGTGCCAGTAGTATTTTGTCTAGCGCAGGGTACAATGAGCAGTTCTTC
CASSILSSAGYNEQFF
>TRBV10-2|many|.|TRBJ2-1
TGCGCCAGCAGTCATTCGAATGAGCAGTTCTTC
CASSHSNEQFF
>TRBV30|medium-sized|TRBD2|TRBJ2-1
TGTGCCTGGGGGACTAGCGGGGGGGGCTCCTACAATGAGCAGTTCTTC
CAWGTSGGGSYNEQFF
>TRBV7-2|.|.|TRBJ2-1
TGTGCCAGCAGCCCGGGACTCACCTACGATGAGCAGTTCTTC
CASSPGLTYDEQFF
>TRBV29-1|.|.|TRBJ2-4
TGCATCGTGGAGGACAGGGAGGGCAAAAACATTCAGTACTTC
CIVEDREGKNIQYF
>TRBV7-8|.|.|TRBJ1-5
TGTGCCATCAGCCCAAAGGGGGTCGGACATGGACACCAGCCCCAGCATTTT
CAISPKGVGHGHQPQHF
>TRBV20-1|many|TRBD1|TRBJ2-3
TGCAGTGCTAGAGATTTTCCGGAGACAGGGGGTTTTACAGATACGCAGTATTTT
CSARDFPETGGFTDTQYF